Listed here are 17 T cell receptor beta chains from one sample, sequenced in a study of blood T cell repertoires in COVID-19. Sequenced by immunoSEQ multiplex PCR; TCRdb stores in-frame clones only, minus some. This sample carries a few hundred thousand clones, 86% of them seen once, and the ten largest clones take about 3%. Specimen: peripheral blood. The origin of the receptors is a woman in her thirties with active or convalescent COVID-19.

The sample holds one count of this clone. The chain uses TRBV4-3 and TRBJ1-3; D call uncertain. Germline V lookup: CDR1 LGHNA, CDR2 YSLEER. Trimming removed 0 bases at V and 0 bases at J, with 6 bases between. The CDR3 totals 15 residues. This chain's CDR3 is CASSQDPSSGNTIYF. The CDR3 nucleotides read TGCGCCAGCAGCCAAGACCCCAGCTCTGGAAACACCATATATTTT.

The chain has TRBV4-2 and TRBJ1-2; D might be TRBD1 (5 bases). The CDR3 is made up of 12 amino acids. Trimming cost V 5 bases and J 2 bases, with 6 bases left between them. Germline lookup yields CDR1 LGHNA and CDR2 YNFKEQ. In nucleotides, the CDR3 is TGTGCCAGCAGCGACAGAAACTATGGCTACACCTTC. The encoded protein is CASSDRNYGYTF.

This rearrangement joins TRBV29-1 to TRBJ2-1; D is ambiguous. The CDR3 is made up of 10 amino acids. CDR1 and CDR2 (germline): SQVTM, ANQGSEA. With 5 bases removed from V and 8 bases from J, the gap between germline ends came to 7 bases. For the CDR3, the DNA is TGCAGCGTTTTACACGATGAGCAGTTCTTC. It codes for CSVLHDEQFF.

The J gene is TRBJ2-2, the V gene TRBV5-1; tentatively, D is TRBD1 (6 bases). V shed 6 bases and J shed 4 bases, with 13 bases lying between them. Germline CDR1 and CDR2: SGHRS and YFSETQ. The CDR3 covers 14 residues. CDR3 region: CASMTGQTTGELFF. The CDR3, as DNA: TGCGCCAGCATGACTGGACAGACCACCGGGGAGCTGTTTTTT.

The rearrangement joins TRBV5-1 to TRBJ1-5, with D possibly matching TRBD1 (5 bases). The germline V gene encodes CDR1 SGHRS and CDR2 YFSETQ. This CDR3 comprises 15 residues. V was cut by 4 bases and J by 4 bases, with 15 bases left in between. The CDR3 spells CASSVGPGGNQPQHF. In DNA, the CDR3 is TGCGCCAGCAGCGTTGGACCGGGGGGGAATCAGCCCCAGCATTTT. Full variable domain (remainder filled in from reference TRBV5-1 and TRBJ1-5): KAGVTQTPRYLIKTRGQQVTLSCSPISGHRSVSWYQQTPGQGLQFLFEYFSETQRNKGNFPGRFSGRQFSNSRSEMNVSTLELGDSALYLCASSVGPGGNQPQHFGDGTRLSIL.

The V call is TRBV5-4, the J call TRBJ1-6; D is ambiguous. CDR3 length equals 13 residues. V lost 4 bases and J lost 10, with 12 bases in between. Germline V gives CDR1 SGHNT, CDR2 YYREEE (reference sequence). For the CDR3, the DNA is TGTGCCAGCAGCCCACCCCGAGGATCACCCCTCCACTTT. This sequence encodes CASSPPRGSPLHF.

The chain recombines TRBV7-2 with TRBJ1-6; maybe TRBD1 (5 bases). Deletions cut 5 bases from V and 8 bases from J, with 13 bases between. Germline CDR1 reads SGHTA; CDR2 reads FQGNSA. The CDR3 has 14 amino acids. Here the CDR3 DNA reads TGTGCCAGCAGCCTCAGGGAAGGGGATTCACCCCTCCACTTT. Translation gives CASSLREGDSPLHF.

The chain has TRBV4-1 and TRBJ2-3; TRBD1 matches 8 bases. Trimming removed 0 bases from V and 6 bases from J; junction bases left unmatched: 11. This CDR3 comprises 17 residues. CDR1 is MGHRA and CDR2 is YSYEKL in the germline V gene. Here the CDR3 DNA reads TGCGCCAGCAGCCAAGACCCGGACAGGGAGATAGGGGATACGCAGTATTTT. Translated: CASSQDPDREIGDTQYF.

The rearrangement links TRBV6-6 to TRBJ2-5; 11 bases are shared with TRBD2. Germline CDR1 and CDR2: MNHNY and SVGAGI (reference sequence). This CDR3 contains 16 residues. Losses at the gene ends were 0 bases for V and 1 base for J; bases not matched to a gene: 1. The CDR3 region has the DNA TGTGCCAGCAGTTACTCACTAGCGGGGGCCCAAGAGACCCAGTACTTC. Its translation: CASSYSLAGAQETQYF.

This clone was recorded only once. This chain connects TRBV11-2 to TRBJ1-1; D call uncertain. The CDR3 totals 15 residues. CDR1 is SGHAT, CDR2 FQNNGV, per germline. V lost 2 bases and J 1 base, leaving 11 bases between the germline ends. CDR3 loop: CASSLSVVKNTEAFF. Here the CDR3 DNA reads TGTGCCAGCAGCTTATCGGTCGTAAAGAACACTGAAGCTTTCTTT.

The chain links TRBV19 to TRBJ1-6; no firm D call. V lost 7 bases, J lost 6 bases, and 16 bases lay in between. In germline, CDR1 is LNHDA, CDR2 SQIVND (reference sequence). The CDR3 runs to 15 residues. CDR3 bases: TGTGCCAGTACCCTGAGGAGGGAACTTAATTCACCCCTCCACTTT. Protein: CASTLRRELNSPLHF. Full variable domain (missing parts from reference TRBV19 and TRBJ1-6): DGGITQSPKYLFRKEGQNVTLSCEQNLNHDAMYWYRQDPGQGLRLIYYSQIVNDFQKGDIAEGYSVSREKKESFPLTVTSAQKNPTAFYLCASTLRRELNSPLHFGNGTRLTVT.

The V and J genes are TRBV7-2 and TRBJ2-1; tentative D call: TRBD2 (7 bases). V was cut by 0 bases and J by 7 bases, with 19 bases left in between. The CDR3 totals 17 residues. CDR1 and CDR2 (germline): SGHTA, FQGNSA. CDR3 loop: CASSLAPIGGGNNEQFF. The CDR3 nucleotides read TGTGCCAGCAGCTTAGCCCCTATAGGGGGGGGAAATAATGAGCAGTTCTTC. The whole variable domain, filled in from reference TRBV7-2 and TRBJ2-1, reads GAGVSQSPSNKVTEKGKDVELRCDPISGHTALYWYRQSLGQGLEFLIYFQGNSAPDKSGLPSDRFSAERTGGSVSTLTIQRTQQEDSAVYLCASSLAPIGGGNNEQFFGPGTRLTVL.

This clone was counted between two and nine times. V is TRBV5-1 and J is TRBJ1-1; D is undetermined. V lost 2 bases to trimming and J lost 5 bases, with 10 bases between them. The germline gives CDR1 SGHRS, CDR2 YFSETQ. The CDR3 extends over 13 amino acids. The DNA for the CDR3 is TGCGCCAGCAGCTTCGGAGAAGGAACTGAAGCTTTCTTT. Protein product: CASSFGEGTEAFF.

This chain links TRBV28 with TRBJ2-2, with D possibly matching TRBD1 (6 bases). In germline, CDR1 is MDHEN, CDR2 SYDVKM. Deletions cut 6 bases from V and 1 base from J, with 15 bases between. The CDR3 extends over 16 amino acids. The chain's CDR3 is CASRNRLTGNTGELFF. As DNA, the CDR3 is TGTGCCAGCAGAAACCGGCTGACAGGGAACACCGGGGAGCTGTTTTTT.

This clone was picked up one time. V and J are TRBV30 and TRBJ2-2; 8 bases agree with TRBD2. After removal of 4 bases from V and 1 base from J, the junction contained 5 bases not matched to a gene. Germline CDR1 GTSNPN, CDR2 SVGIG (reference sequence). This CDR3 contains 15 residues. The CDR3 spells CAWNRLAMNTGELFF. The CDR3 DNA is TGTGCCTGGAATCGACTAGCGATGAACACCGGGGAGCTGTTTTTT.

The rearrangement joins TRBV2 to TRBJ2-7; weak D call: TRBD1 (6 bases). Per the germline V gene, CDR1 is SNHLY and CDR2 is FYNNEI. CDR3 length: 13 residues. The V and J ends lost 4 bases and 3 bases respectively, with 10 bases between them. CDR3: CASSGQGLYEQYF. The CDR3 nucleotides are TGTGCCAGCAGTGGGCAGGGGCTCTACGAGCAGTACTTC. The variable domain in full, with the rest retrieved from reference TRBV2 and TRBJ2-7, is EPEVTQTPSHQVTQMGQEVILRCVPISNHLYFYWYRQILGQKVEFLVSFYNNEISEKSEIFDDQFSVERPDGSNFTLKIRSTKLEDSAMYFCASSGQGLYEQYFGPGTRLTVT.

V usage is TRBV9 and J usage is TRBJ1-5; D gene unclear. The V end was cut by 0 bases, the J end by 6 bases, with 7 bases between. Germline V lookup: CDR1 SGDLS, CDR2 YYNGEE. This CDR3 is built from 13 residues. The CDR3 is CASSVEPRQPQHF. As DNA, the CDR3 is TGTGCCAGCAGCGTAGAGCCGCGTCAGCCCCAGCATTTT.